The rows below give T cell receptor beta chains drawn from one sample of a study of cytomegalovirus exposure and HLA in healthy donors. Measured with immunoSEQ multiplex PCR; TCRdb has only the in-frame clones, and not every one. The profile shows approximately 170,000 clones, approximately 81% of them singletons. Sequenced material: PBMCs. Receptors were obtained from a male donor in good health and CMV-seronegative. Both conserved end residues are trimmed from each CDR3. Size tells how often a clone was seen (once, few, many) or the class of an expanded clone, and some rows leave it out.

V gene	clone size	J gene	CDR3 protein
TRBV6-5	few	TRBJ2-5	ASSYGDTGVQETQY
TRBV4-2	-	TRBJ2-1	ASSLTGSGVQEQF
TRBV6-1	-	TRBJ1-2	ASRSEVGYGYT
TRBV7-9	-	TRBJ1-4	ASSLLPGQGTEKLF
TRBV19	-	TRBJ1-1	ASSLGQTMNTEAF
TRBV27	-	TRBJ2-1	ASSLSTSGSANEQF
TRBV30	-	TRBJ2-1	AWSVWVQREWRNEQF
TRBV5-4	-	TRBJ2-3	ASSSSSGGGRPGDTQY
TRBV28	-	TRBJ2-7	ASSFDGRRLGEQY
TRBV18	-	TRBJ1-2	ASSPDTRDSGYT
TRBV2	once	TRBJ1-4	ASIVRRDRANEKLF
TRBV7-9	-	TRBJ2-3	SSRPSSGAPSTDTQY
TRBV7-2	-	TRBJ1-2	ASSFTGGYGYT
TRBV5-4	once	TRBJ2-7	ASSLGPSSSEQY
TRBV28	-	TRBJ2-5	ASLGGPQELRGTQY
TRBV7-2	-	TRBJ1-3	ASSLVAPGTGVSGNTIY
TRBV19	-	TRBJ2-2	ASSLPAGNTGELF
TRBV28	-	TRBJ1-3	ASIGNTIY
TRBV18	once	TRBJ1-5	ASSPFWTGDQPQH
TRBV12-1	-	TRBJ1-2	ASRIKPAANYGYT
TRBV9	-	TRBJ2-5	ASSAGTSGGTQETQY
TRBV27	-	TRBJ2-7	ASSGGTVHEQY
TRBV27	-	TRBJ2-7	ASSSSGLAGVTQSEQY
TRBV6-6	once	TRBJ2-5	ASRARETQY
TRBV9	-	TRBJ1-5	ASSETGARQPQH
TRBV13	once	TRBJ1-5	ASSLSGRYQPQH
TRBV27	-	TRBJ1-1	ASSSEPWGGAF
TRBV12-5	-	TRBJ2-1	ASGFSGGPFNPAYNEQF
TRBV18	-	TRBJ1-4	ASSPAGLGYEKLF
TRBV6-4	-	TRBJ1-2	ASRTRTGGYT
TRBV11-3	-	TRBJ1-1	ASSLRTQGSHMNTEAF
TRBV6-1	-	TRBJ2-7	ASMRTYEQY
TRBV4-3	-	TRBJ2-1	ASSQDPGLAGGYEQF
TRBV4-3	-	TRBJ2-2	ASSQVLAGAGGELF
TRBV9	-	TRBJ2-7	ASSGSGSSYEQY
TRBV6-4	-	TRBJ2-3	ASSDGTGSDTQY
TRBV9	-	TRBJ2-7	ASSADRTGTYEQY
TRBV27	-	-	ASSSRAGGSYEQY
TRBV25-1	few	TRBJ2-3	ASSALPGASGKTDTQY
TRBV6-1	few	TRBJ2-3	ASSPRGQYTDTQY
TRBV7-3	-	TRBJ1-2	ASSHKASSAEGYT
TRBV12-5	-	TRBJ1-5	ASGLQEPQH
TRBV27	-	TRBJ2-3	ASSYGTPDTQY
TRBV7-6	-	TRBJ1-1	ASSLDQGANTEAF
TRBV27	-	TRBJ2-7	ASSFSGETYEQY
TRBV4-3	-	TRBJ1-1	ASSQEGRTEAF
TRBV9	-	TRBJ2-6	ASSAPPGGFFGANVLT
TRBV5-1	-	TRBJ2-6	ASSWDSTGANVLT
TRBV7-9	-	TRBJ2-2	SSSLTLNSGGWTGELF
TRBV5-6	-	TRBJ1-1	ASSAYSHEAF
TRBV7-9	-	TRBJ1-5	SSTTTRQGDPQH
TRBV5-1	-	TRBJ2-7	ASSRTGSSSYEQY
TRBV28	-	TRBJ1-1	ASSFGTVTEAF
TRBV9	-	TRBJ1-4	ASSVRTGNNEKLF
TRBV5-4	-	TRBJ2-5	ASSLAYGVQETQY
TRBV6-1	few	TRBJ2-7	ASSEYRQGLHEQY
TRBV29-1	few	TRBJ2-1	SVEVLLANPYNEQF